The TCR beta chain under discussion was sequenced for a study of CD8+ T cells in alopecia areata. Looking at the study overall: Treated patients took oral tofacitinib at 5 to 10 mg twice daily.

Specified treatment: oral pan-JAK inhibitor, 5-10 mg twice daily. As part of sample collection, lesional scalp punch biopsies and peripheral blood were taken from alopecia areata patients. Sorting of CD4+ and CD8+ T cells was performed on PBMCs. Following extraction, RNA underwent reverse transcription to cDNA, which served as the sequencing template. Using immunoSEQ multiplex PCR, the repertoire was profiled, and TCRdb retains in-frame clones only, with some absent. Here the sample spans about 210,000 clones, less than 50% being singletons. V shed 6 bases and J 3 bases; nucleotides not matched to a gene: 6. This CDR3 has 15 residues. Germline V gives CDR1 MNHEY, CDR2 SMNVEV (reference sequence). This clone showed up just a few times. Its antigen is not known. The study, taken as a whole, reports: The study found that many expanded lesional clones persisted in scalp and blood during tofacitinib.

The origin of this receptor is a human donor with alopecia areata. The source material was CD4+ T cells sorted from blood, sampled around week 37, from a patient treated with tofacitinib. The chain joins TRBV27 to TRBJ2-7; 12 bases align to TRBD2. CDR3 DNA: TGTGCCAGCAGCGGACTAGCGGGACTCAGCTACGAGCAGTACTTC. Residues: CASSGLAGLSYEQYF.